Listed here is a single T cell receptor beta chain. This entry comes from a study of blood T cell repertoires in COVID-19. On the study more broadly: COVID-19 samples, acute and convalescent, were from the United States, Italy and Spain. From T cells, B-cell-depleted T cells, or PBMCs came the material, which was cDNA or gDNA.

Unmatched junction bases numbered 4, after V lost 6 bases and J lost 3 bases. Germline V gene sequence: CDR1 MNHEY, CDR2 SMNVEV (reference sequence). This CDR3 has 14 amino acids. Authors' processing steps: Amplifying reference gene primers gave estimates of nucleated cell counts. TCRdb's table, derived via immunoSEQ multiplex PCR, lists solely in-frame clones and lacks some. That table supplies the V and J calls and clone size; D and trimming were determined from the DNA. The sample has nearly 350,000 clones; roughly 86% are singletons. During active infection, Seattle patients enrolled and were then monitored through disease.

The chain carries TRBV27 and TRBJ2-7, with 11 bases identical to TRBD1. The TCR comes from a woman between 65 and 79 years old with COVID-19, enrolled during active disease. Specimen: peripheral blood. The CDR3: CASSHGTGGYEQYF. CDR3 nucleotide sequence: TGTGCCAGCAGCCACGGGACAGGGGGCTACGAGCAGTACTTC.